This passage covers 32 T cell receptor beta chains from one sample sequenced in a study of T cells after yellow fever vaccination. From the 5' RACE reads, TCRdb called clonotypes with MiXCR, one entry per CDR3 protein. The table lists almost 600,000 distinct CDR3 sequences, approximately 13% of them singletons. This specimen was PBMCs, taken on the day of the yellow fever booster vaccination. These receptors were taken from a man in his thirties or forties who received the YFV17D yellow fever vaccine.

This chain joins TRBV11-1 and TRBJ2-4; TRBD1 matches 9 bases. The CDR3 extends over 20 amino acids. J was trimmed by 6 bases and V by 6 bases; bases with no gene match: 24. Germline CDR1 is SGHAT and CDR2 is FQDESV (reference sequence). The CDR3 sequence is CASSSSRTGADQRPRNIQYF. The CDR3 DNA reads TGTGCCAGCAGTAGTAGCAGGACAGGGGCCGACCAACGTCCGAGAAACATTCAGTACTTC.

This clonotype was counted between two and nine times. This chain connects TRBV5-1 to TRBJ2-7, with D possibly being TRBD2 (6 bases). Germline assignment: CDR1 SGHRS and CDR2 YFSETQ. The CDR3 totals 15 residues. The ends were cut back, 5 bases at V and 0 bases at J, with 15 bases in the middle. The CDR3 spells CASSSTGLVSYEQYF. CDR3 DNA: TGCGCCAGCAGTTCCACGGGACTCGTCTCCTACGAGCAGTACTTC.

This chain uses TRBV12-3 or TRBV12-4 with TRBJ2-7; 7 positions agree with TRBD1. There are 14 residues in the CDR3. Trimming at V came to 8 bases and at J to 2 bases, leaving 9 bases not matched to a gene. The CDR3 DNA reads TGTGCCAGCTCTTCAAGTCAGGGGGCCTACGAGCAGTACTTC. Amino acid sequence: CASSSSQGAYEQYF.

J is TRBJ2-1 and V is TRBV4-1; maybe TRBD2 (6 bases). Germline assignment: CDR1 MGHRA and CDR2 YSYEKL. The V end lost 6 bases, the J end lost 9 bases, and 15 bases lay between the germline ends. This CDR3 spans 13 amino acids. CDR3 in DNA: TGCGCCAGCAGACTAGGAGGGGCCGCTGAGCAGTTCTTC. This codes for CASRLGGAAEQFF.

In the case of this clonotype: The junction shows a germline mismatch at one end, possibly a read error. V gene TRBV28 combines with J gene TRBJ1-3; no clear D gene. This CDR3 comprises 11 residues. CDR1 and CDR2 from the germline V gene are MDHEN and SYDVKM. In DNA form, the CDR3 reads TGCTCCTCGGGGTTCGGAAACACCATATATTTT. As protein: CSSGFGNTIYF.

V gene TRBV6-1 combines with J gene TRBJ2-3; 7 nucleotides match TRBD2. In germline, CDR1 is MNHNS, CDR2 SASEGT. The junction had 16 bases not matched to a gene; V was cut back by 6 bases and J by 10 bases. The CDR3 contains 15 residues. The CDR3 region is CASRDGGGTNHPQYF. CDR3 coding DNA: TGTGCCAGCAGAGACGGGGGAGGGACCAATCATCCGCAGTATTTT.

The V and J genes are TRBV5-1 and TRBJ2-5, with 7 bases lining up with TRBD2. The CDR3 is 15 amino acids. V shed 5 bases and J 0 bases; nucleotides not matched to a gene: 7. CDR1 is SGHRS, CDR2 YFSETQ, per germline. CDR3 amino acids: CASRTGLKNQETQYF. CDR3 sequence (DNA): TGCGCCAGCAGAACGGGACTAAAAAACCAAGAGACCCAGTACTTC.

This clonotype was observed a handful of times. The rearrangement uses TRBV5-5 and TRBJ2-4; D gene uncertain. Germline CDR1 is SGHKS and CDR2 is YYEKEE (reference sequence). The CDR3 runs to 13 residues. Trimming left V 4 bases short and J 9 bases short, with 14 bases between. The CDR3 spells CASSGVSVGIQYF. The DNA of the CDR3 is TGTGCCAGCAGCGGAGTCTCCGTGGGCATTCAGTACTTC.

The V and J genes are TRBV10-2 and TRBJ2-1; 7 bases align to TRBD2. The ends lost 1 base at V and 15 bases at J; junction bases unmatched: 15. Germline CDR1 reads WSHSY; CDR2 reads SAAADI. The CDR3 runs to 15 residues. The DNA for the CDR3 is TGCGCCAGCAGTGAGTTTTCTAGCGGACACCCCGGGTGGTTCTTC. Its protein is CASSEFSSGHPGWFF.

The sample holds a few counts of this clonotype. The chain couples TRBV18 to TRBJ2-1, with D perhaps TRBD2 (5 bases). Per germline, CDR1 KGHSH and CDR2 LQKENI. The germline V and J ends were trimmed by 3 bases and 0 bases, with 12 bases remaining between them. The CDR3 has 16 residues. The DNA of the CDR3 is TGTGCCAGCTCACCGGTTGCGGGTCGCTCCTACAATGAGCAGTTCTTC. Its protein product is CASSPVAGRSYNEQFF.

The sample holds many counts of this clonotype. This chain links TRBV4-3 with TRBJ2-5, with D possibly TRBD2 on 5 matching bases. The CDR3 runs 17 residues. V lost 0 bases and J lost 2, with 16 bases in between. Germline CDR1 is LGHNA and CDR2 is YSLEER. The CDR3 region has the DNA TGCGCCAGCAGCCAAGATTTTCGTGGGAGTTGGCAAGAGACCCAGTACTTC. This encodes CASSQDFRGSWQETQYF.

A few counts support this clonotype. This rearrangement joins TRBV4-1 to TRBJ2-1; D is possibly TRBD2 (6 bases). V gave up 1 base and J gave up 5 bases, with 15 bases separating them. The CDR3 length is 16 residues. CDR1 is MGHRA, CDR2 YSYEKL, per germline. The CDR3 nucleotides read TGCGCCAGCAGCCAAGCGGCTGGAGGGCCCCACAATGAGCAGTTCTTC. It encodes CASSQAAGGPHNEQFF.

This rearrangement joins TRBV7-2 to TRBJ2-1; TRBD1 or TRBD2 may be the D gene (5 bases each). V was clipped by 1 base and J by 2 bases, with 9 bases between them. The CDR3 sequence is 15 residues long. Germline lookup yields CDR1 SGHTA and CDR2 FQGNSA. The CDR3 loop is CASSLDLGAYNEQFF. The CDR3 bases are TGTGCCAGCAGCTTAGATCTGGGGGCCTACAATGAGCAGTTCTTC.

The table lists this clonotype with a few counts. V is TRBV28 and J is TRBJ1-6; D gene unclear. This CDR3 spans 14 amino acids. The V gene's germline CDR1 is MDHEN and CDR2 SYDVKM. V was trimmed by 6 bases and J by 7 bases, leaving 13 bases between them. CDR3 loop: CASRQTVLNSPLHF. The DNA of the CDR3 is TGTGCCAGCAGGCAAACAGTTCTAAATTCACCCCTCCACTTT.

This clonotype was observed a handful of times. This chain connects TRBV29-1 to TRBJ2-1, with 8 bases identical to TRBD1. Looked up from germline, CDR1 is SQVTM and CDR2 is ANQGSEA. V was clipped by 8 bases and J by 7 bases; unmatched bases: 7. This CDR3 spans 12 amino acids. CDR3: CSLGQGWNEQFF. The CDR3 DNA reads TGCAGCCTTGGACAGGGATGGAATGAGCAGTTCTTC.

This clonotype was detected ten times or more. V is TRBV4-2 and J is TRBJ2-2; no clear D gene. CDR3 size: 13 residues. The germline V gene encodes CDR1 LGHNA and CDR2 YNFKEQ. V shed 2 bases and J shed 2 bases, with 3 bases lying between them. DNA of the CDR3: TGTGCCAGCAGCCAAATCAACACCGGGGAGCTGTTTTTT. Its translation: CASSQINTGELFF.

V and J are TRBV7-2 and TRBJ2-7, with TRBD1 matching over 9 bases. In germline, CDR1 is SGHTA, CDR2 FQGNSA. This CDR3 spans 16 amino acids. The trim removed 6 bases at V and 0 bases at J, leaving 9 bases unmatched. CDR3 coding DNA: TGTGCCAGCAGTTCCAGGGACAGGGCAACCTCCTACGAGCAGTACTTC. Amino acid sequence: CASSSRDRATSYEQYF.

CDR3 sequence: CASSISQGANYGYTF. DNA of the CDR3: TGTGCCAGTAGTATAAGCCAGGGAGCTAACTATGGCTACACCTTC. This rearrangement joins TRBV19 to TRBJ1-2; D possibly corresponds to TRBD1 (5 bases). The CDR3 has 15 amino acids. The V gene's germline CDR1 is LNHDA and CDR2 SQIVND (reference sequence). V shed 2 bases and J shed 0 bases, with 10 bases lying between them.

This clonotype was seen only a few times. The chain recombines TRBV3-1 with TRBJ1-3, with D possibly being TRBD1 (5 bases). The CDR3 covers 16 residues. In germline, CDR1 is LGHDT, CDR2 YNNKEL (reference sequence). V was pared by 2 bases and J by 0 bases, with 11 bases between. CDR3 region: CASSQNRQLSGNTIYF. CDR3 in DNA: TGTGCCAGCAGCCAAAATAGACAGCTCTCTGGAAACACCATATATTTT.

In this sample, this clonotype turned up a few times. The rearrangement uses TRBV12-3 or TRBV12-4 and TRBJ1-2, with D possibly TRBD1 on 6 matching bases. The CDR3 loop spans 13 amino acids. V dropped 3 bases and J dropped 5 bases, with 10 bases sitting between them. CDR3 region: CASSFPQGYGYTF. The CDR3 DNA is TGTGCCAGCAGTTTCCCCCAGGGGTATGGCTACACCTTC.

This clonotype was seen a handful of times. This chain links TRBV4-3 with TRBJ2-2, with unresolved D. Trimming took off 3 bases at V and 0 bases at J, with 5 bases between the two ends. Germline V CDR1 and CDR2: LGHNA, YSLEER. This CDR3 comprises 14 residues. CDR3 region: CASSQGTNTGELFF. The CDR3 DNA sequence: TGCGCCAGCAGCCAGGGCACGAACACCGGGGAGCTGTTTTTT.

The chain joins TRBV7-2 to TRBJ2-7; possibly TRBD2 for D (6 bases). Germline CDR1 reads SGHTA; CDR2 reads FQGNSA. V lost 5 bases, J lost 6 bases, and 20 bases lay in between. CDR3 length: 15 amino acids. In nucleotides, the CDR3 is TGTGCCAGCAGCCCTGTTGCGGGGCTGGGAAGCGAGCAGTACTTC. This sequence encodes CASSPVAGLGSEQYF. The full variable domain, with the rest looked up from reference TRBV7-2 and TRBJ2-7, is GAGVSQSPSNKVTEKGKDVELRCDPISGHTALYWYRQSLGQGLEFLIYFQGNSAPDKSGLPSDRFSAERTGGSVSTLTIQRTQQEDSAVYLCASSPVAGLGSEQYFGPGTRLTVT.

The V call is TRBV20-1, the J call TRBJ1-5, with 7 bases lining up with TRBD1. Germline CDR1 DFQATT, CDR2 SNEGSKA (reference sequence). V shed 0 bases and J 2 bases; nucleotides not matched to a gene: 10. There are 17 residues in the CDR3. For the CDR3, the DNA is TGCAGTGCTAGAGATCTGACAGGGAAGTCAGGCAATCAGCCCCAGCATTTT. The encoded protein is CSARDLTGKSGNQPQHF.

The V and J genes are TRBV10-3 and TRBJ2-3; the match to TRBD2 covers 10 bases. CDR1 and CDR2 (germline): ENHRY, SYGVKD. This CDR3 comprises 15 residues. With 0 bases clipped from V and 6 bases from J, the junction kept 3 bases outside the gene matches. The chain's CDR3 is CAISESSGRMDTQYF. The CDR3 region has the DNA TGTGCCATCAGTGAGTCTAGCGGGAGGATGGATACGCAGTATTTT.

This clonotype has a count of ten or more. V gene TRBV25-1 combines with J gene TRBJ2-7; D gene uncertain. Trimming pared 2 bases from V and 4 bases from J, leaving 6 bases between. Looked up from germline, CDR1 is MGHDK and CDR2 is SYGVNS. The CDR3 covers 12 residues. CDR3 in DNA: TGTGCCAGCAGTGAAGGGGATTACGAGCAGTACTTC. Translated: CASSEGDYEQYF.

This clonotype appeared a few times. The chain uses TRBV7-2 and TRBJ1-2; the D gene is possibly TRBD1 (6 bases). CDR3 length: 13 residues. Germline CDR1 is SGHTA and CDR2 is FQGNSA. V lost 7 bases and J 4 bases, leaving 13 bases between the germline ends. CDR3 loop: CASKQGWGYGYTF. The CDR3 DNA is TGTGCCAGCAAACAGGGATGGGGCTATGGCTACACCTTC. Complete variable domain (other parts from reference TRBV7-2 and TRBJ1-2): GAGVSQSPSNKVTEKGKDVELRCDPISGHTALYWYRQSLGQGLEFLIYFQGNSAPDKSGLPSDRFSAERTGGSVSTLTIQRTQQEDSAVYLCASKQGWGYGYTFGSGTRLTVV.

This chain links TRBV19 with TRBJ2-7; TRBD2 might be the D (6 bases). Trimming pared 1 base from V and 6 bases from J, leaving 13 bases between. CDR1 is LNHDA and CDR2 is SQIVND in the germline V gene (reference sequence). The CDR3 sequence is 14 residues long. The CDR3 DNA is TGTGCCAGTAGTATAGTTTACGGGGGTGGCGAGCAGTACTTC. Its translation: CASSIVYGGGEQYF. Using reference TRBV19 and TRBJ2-7 for the parts outside the CDR3, the full variable domain is DGGITQSPKYLFRKEGQNVTLSCEQNLNHDAMYWYRQDPGQGLRLIYYSQIVNDFQKGDIAEGYSVSREKKESFPLTVTSAQKNPTAFYLCASSIVYGGGEQYFGPGTRLTVT.

Notes on this clonotype: The CDR3 end shows no conserved phenylalanine or tryptophan, and so a read error is likely. The V call is TRBV11-1, the J call TRBJ2-5; 7 bases match TRBD2. This CDR3 has 18 residues. Looked up from germline, CDR1 is SGHAT and CDR2 is FQDESV (reference sequence). J gave up 5 bases and V 4 bases, and 19 bases lay outside the gene matches. The CDR3 protein is CASSSPGGGNSPMETQYY. The CDR3 bases are TGTGCCAGCAGCTCCCCTGGGGGGGGAAACTCCCCAATGGAGACCCAGTACTAC.

This clonotype turned up a few times. The J gene is TRBJ2-1, the V gene TRBV25-1; no reliable D call. V gave up 3 bases and J gave up 8 bases, with 5 bases separating them. CDR3 length: 11 amino acids. CDR1 is MGHDK, CDR2 SYGVNS, per germline. CDR3 sequence (DNA): TGTGCCAGCAGTGATTTCCATGAGCAGTTCTTC. Translated: CASSDFHEQFF.

The rearrangement uses TRBV27 and TRBJ2-2; D call uncertain. This CDR3 comprises 14 residues. The ends were cut back, 4 bases at V and 6 bases at J, with 12 bases in the middle. Germline V CDR1 and CDR2: MNHEY, SMNVEV (reference sequence). The CDR3 DNA sequence: TGTGCCAGCAGTTCCTCCCCCGTCCCCGGGGAGCTGTTTTTT. This encodes CASSSSPVPGELFF.

This clonotype was observed a few times. The J gene is TRBJ1-6, the V gene TRBV27, with D unresolved. Between the trimmed V and J ends, which lost 3 bases and 5 bases, there was a span of 5 bases. Germline V gene sequence: CDR1 MNHEY, CDR2 SMNVEV (reference sequence). CDR3 length: 13 amino acids. CDR3 sequence (DNA): TGTGCCAGCAGTTTTCAAAATAATTCACCCCTCCACTTT. It yields the protein CASSFQNNSPLHF.

The V call is TRBV5-1, the J call TRBJ2-5, with a weak D call TRBD2 (6 bases). The CDR3 covers 15 residues. V was pared by 4 bases and J by 0 bases, with 13 bases between. Germline V CDR1 and CDR2: SGHRS, YFSETQ. The CDR3 bases are TGCGCCAGCAGCGCGGGACCGAGCAACCAAGAGACCCAGTACTTC. This translates into CASSAGPSNQETQYF.